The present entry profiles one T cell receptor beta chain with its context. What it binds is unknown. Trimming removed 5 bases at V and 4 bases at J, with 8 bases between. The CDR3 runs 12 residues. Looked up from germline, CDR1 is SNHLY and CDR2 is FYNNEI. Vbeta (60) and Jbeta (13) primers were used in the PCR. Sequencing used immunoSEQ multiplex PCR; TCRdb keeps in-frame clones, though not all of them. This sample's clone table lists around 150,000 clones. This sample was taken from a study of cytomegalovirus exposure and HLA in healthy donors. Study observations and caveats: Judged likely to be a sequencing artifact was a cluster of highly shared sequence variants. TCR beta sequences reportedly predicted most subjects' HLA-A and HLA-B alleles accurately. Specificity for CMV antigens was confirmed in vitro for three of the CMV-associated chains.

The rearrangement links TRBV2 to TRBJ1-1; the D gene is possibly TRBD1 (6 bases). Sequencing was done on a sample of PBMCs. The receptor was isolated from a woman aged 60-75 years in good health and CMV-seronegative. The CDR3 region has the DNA TGTGCCAGCAGTAAGGACAGCACTGAAGCTTTCTTT. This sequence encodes CASSKDSTEAFF.